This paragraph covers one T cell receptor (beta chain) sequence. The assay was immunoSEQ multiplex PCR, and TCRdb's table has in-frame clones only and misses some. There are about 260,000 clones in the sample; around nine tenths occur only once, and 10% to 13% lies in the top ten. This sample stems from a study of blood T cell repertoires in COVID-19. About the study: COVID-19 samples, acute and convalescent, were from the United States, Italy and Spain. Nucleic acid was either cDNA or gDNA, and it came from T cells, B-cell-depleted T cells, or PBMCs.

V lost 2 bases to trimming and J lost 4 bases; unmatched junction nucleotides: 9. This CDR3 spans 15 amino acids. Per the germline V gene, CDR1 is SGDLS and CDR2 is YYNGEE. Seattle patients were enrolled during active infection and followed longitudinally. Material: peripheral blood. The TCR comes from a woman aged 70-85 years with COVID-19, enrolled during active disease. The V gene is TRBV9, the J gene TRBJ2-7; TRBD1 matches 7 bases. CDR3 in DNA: TGTGCCAGCAGCGTCGGACCGGGACAGTCTTACGAGCAGTACTTC. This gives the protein CASSVGPGQSYEQYF.